This T cell receptor beta chain stems from a study of T cell repertoires in cytomegalovirus infection. This clonotype has just a few counts. The CDR3 runs 14 residues. Trimming cost V 0 bases and J 2 bases, with 8 bases left between them. The germline CDR1 and CDR2 sequences are SGDLS and YYNGEE. TCRdb fed the reads into MiXCR, producing one record per CDR3 protein. The sample records a few hundred thousand distinct CDR3 sequences, approximately 8.3% being singletons. The sequence derives from a human donor in good health (CMV status not recorded). Some clones in this sample may be carry-over from other donors' samples. The sequenced sample consisted of PBMCs. This rearrangement joins TRBV9 to TRBJ2-5; D possibly uses TRBD1 or TRBD2 (5 bases each). CDR3 amino acids: CASSVGGIQETQYF. For the CDR3, the DNA is TGTGCCAGCAGCGTAGGGGGGATACAAGAGACCCAGTACTTC.